This TCR beta chain was profiled in a study of blood T cell repertoires in COVID-19. In the study overall: Acute and convalescent COVID-19 specimens originated in the United States, Italy and Spain. From T cells, B-cell-depleted T cells, or PBMCs came the material, which was cDNA or gDNA.

V lost 5 bases and J lost 1, with 15 bases in between. Germline V lookup: CDR1 SGHTA, CDR2 FQGNSA. This CDR3 region has 16 residues. As originally analysed: For nucleated cells, counts were estimated from reference gene primer amplification. Sequencing used immunoSEQ multiplex PCR; TCRdb keeps in-frame clones, though not all of them. Clonal size and the V and J genes are those of that table, whereas D and trimming came from the DNA. The sample consists of around 150,000 clones, approximately 87% of them appearing once. The receptor's source is a woman between 35 and 50 years old with acute or convalescent COVID-19. Sequencing was performed on peripheral blood. The rearrangement links TRBV7-2 to TRBJ1-5; perhaps TRBD1 as D (6 bases). The CDR3 bases are TGTGCCAGCAGCCTAAACAGGGTTGGGAGCAATCAGCCCCAGCATTTT. Translation gives CASSLNRVGSNQPQHF.